A selection of T cell receptor beta chains follows, all from one sample in a study of blood T cell repertoires in COVID-19. Clones were sequenced by immunoSEQ multiplex PCR, and TCRdb holds only the in-frame ones, with some missing. Of some 260,000 clones in the sample, 65% to 90% were seen once. Sequences were obtained from peripheral blood. The receptors shown here come from a woman older than 75 with active or convalescent COVID-19. Each CDR3 is given with its conserved first and last residue. D genes are given only for firm matches. Not all rows give a size; the values are once, few, many and, for expanded clones, a class.

abundance	v_gene	j_gene	d_gene	CDR3aa	CDR3nt
few	TRBV30	TRBJ1-5	NA	CAWSVRSDQPQHF	TGTGCCTGGAGTGTACGGAGCGATCAGCCCCAGCATTTT
NA	TRBV5-1	TRBJ1-5	TRBD1	CASSLGTGYNQPQHF	TGCGCCAGCAGCCTGGGGACAGGGTACAATCAGCCCCAGCATTTT
NA	TRBV5-1	TRBJ2-3	TRBD1	CASSWDSRTDTQYF	TGCGCCAGCAGCTGGGACAGCCGAACAGATACGCAGTATTTT
NA	TRBV5-5	TRBJ2-7	NA	CASSASQGPYEQYF	TGTGCCAGCAGCGCCTCACAGGGTCCCTACGAGCAGTACTTC
NA	TRBV19	TRBJ2-7	NA	CASSPGDSSYEQYF	TGTGCCAGTAGTCCGGGGGACAGCTCCTACGAGCAGTACTTC
NA	TRBV15	TRBJ1-2	TRBD1	CATSRARQGNYGYTF	TGTGCCACCAGCAGGGCGCGACAGGGTAACTATGGCTACACCTTC
NA	TRBV28	TRBJ1-6	TRBD1	CASRWDRDNSPLHF	TGTGCCAGCAGATGGGACAGAGATAATTCACCCCTCCACTTT
NA	TRBV3-1/TRBV3-2	TRBJ1-2	NA	CASSQGQLTYYGYTF	TGTGCCAGCAGCCAAGGACAGCTAACCTACTATGGCTACACCTTC
few	TRBV3-1/TRBV3-2	TRBJ1-1	TRBD1	CASSLGQGNTEAFF	TGTGCCAGCAGCCTGGGACAGGGGAACACTGAAGCTTTCTTT
few	TRBV7-9	TRBJ2-7	TRBD1	CASSLVTGNREQYF	TGTGCCAGCAGCTTAGTGACAGGGAATCGCGAGCAGTACTTC
NA	TRBV28	TRBJ2-7	TRBD2	CASSPRPGLAKKEDF	TGTGCCAGCAGTCCGAGGCCGGGACTAGCGAAGAAGGAGGACTTC
NA	TRBV10-2	TRBJ2-7	NA	CASNFDRTNYEQYF	TGCGCCAGCAATTTCGACAGGACCAACTACGAGCAGTACTTC
NA	TRBV6-5	TRBJ1-2	TRBD1	CASLGQGRVGYTF	TGTGCCAGTCTTGGACAGGGACGGGTTGGCTACACCTTC
NA	TRBV29-1	TRBJ1-2	NA	CSVERYGQGGYGYTF	TGCAGCGTTGAACGCTATGGCCAGGGCGGCTATGGCTACACCTTC
NA	TRBV5-1	TRBJ1-3	NA	CASSHGGSSGNTIYF	TGCGCCAGCAGCCACGGCGGTTCCTCTGGAAACACCATATATTTT
NA	TRBV18	TRBJ1-6	TRBD1	CASSLGTGLNSPLHF	TGTGCCAGCTCACTCGGGACAGGGTTAAATTCACCCCTCCACTTT
NA	TRBV11-3	TRBJ2-1	NA	CASSFRGFNEQFF	TGTGCCAGCAGCTTCCGGGGTTTTAATGAGCAGTTCTTC
NA	TRBV5-6	TRBJ2-7	TRBD1	CASSLPGGVYEQYF	TGTGCCAGCAGCTTGCCAGGGGGCGTCTACGAGCAGTACTTC
NA	TRBV5-5	TRBJ1-2	TRBD1	CASSSVTGGPPERGYTF	TGTGCCAGCAGCTCGGTGACAGGGGGCCCGCCGGAGAGGGGCTACACCTTC
few	TRBV5-1	TRBJ1-4	TRBD1	CASSSGQVGEKLFF	TGCGCCAGCAGCAGTGGACAGGTGGGGGAAAAACTGTTTTTT
NA	TRBV14	TRBJ2-1	TRBD2	CASSPRTSGIQFF	TGTGCCAGCAGCCCTCGGACTAGCGGGATCCAGTTCTTC
NA	TRBV9	TRBJ2-2	NA	CASSVERAGELFF	TGTGCCAGCAGCGTAGAGCGGGCCGGGGAGCTGTTTTTT
NA	TRBV18	TRBJ2-5	TRBD2	CASSPEWTSGGEETQYF	TGTGCCAGCTCACCGGAGTGGACTAGCGGGGGTGAAGAGACCCAGTACTTC
few	TRBV11-2	TRBJ1-1	NA	CASRSQMNTEAFF	TGTGCCAGCCGAAGCCAAATGAACACTGAAGCTTTCTTT
NA	TRBV28	TRBJ2-7	NA	CASSLPSTVPYEQYF	TGTGCCAGCAGTTTACCTTCGACAGTCCCCTACGAGCAGTACTTC
NA	TRBV3-1/TRBV3-2	TRBJ1-4	NA	CASSPTLRATNEKLFF	TGTGCCAGCAGCCCCACTCTGAGGGCAACTAATGAAAAACTGTTTTTT
NA	TRBV19	TRBJ2-1	NA	CASSISQGLRRDEQFF	TGTGCCAGTAGTATTTCGCAGGGGCTACGAAGGGATGAGCAGTTCTTC
NA	TRBV5-1	TRBJ2-1	TRBD1	CASSLGQGASNNEQFF	TGCGCCAGCAGCTTGGGCCAGGGGGCTTCAAACAATGAGCAGTTCTTC